A single sample gave rise to the 21 T cell receptor beta chains below, sequenced in a study of technical replicates of blood from several donors. Repertoires were generated with immunoSEQ multiplex PCR, while TCRdb's copy carries only in-frame clones and drops some. The data show roughly 79,000 clones, about 81% seen once. Sequenced input: PBMCs. The receptors come from a human donor in good health. Some clones in this sample may be carry-over from other donors' samples.

The rearrangement links TRBV18 to TRBJ2-2; 9 nucleotides match TRBD2. This CDR3 spans 14 amino acids. V shed 3 bases and J 7 bases; nucleotides not matched to a gene: 3. In germline, CDR1 is KGHSH, CDR2 LQKENI. DNA of the CDR3: TGTGCCAGCTCACCGGGACTAGCAGACGGGGAGCTGTTTTTT. Its protein is CASSPGLADGELFF.

The chain has TRBV27 and TRBJ2-3; TRBD1 agrees at 9 bases. The CDR3 has 16 residues. Losses at the gene ends were 2 bases for V and 1 base for J; bases not matched to a gene: 4. In germline, CDR1 is MNHEY, CDR2 SMNVEV (reference sequence). This chain's CDR3 is CASSLGTGKGTDTQYF. The CDR3 region has the DNA TGTGCCAGCAGTTTAGGGACAGGGAAAGGCACAGATACGCAGTATTTT.

This chain uses TRBV27 with TRBJ2-7; 9 nucleotides match TRBD1. With V trimmed by 6 bases and J by 3 bases, 6 bases remained unmatched. The CDR3 has 14 residues. Germline V gives CDR1 MNHEY, CDR2 SMNVEV (reference sequence). CDR3 in amino acids: CASRTGTGLYEQYF. The DNA of the CDR3 is TGTGCCAGCAGGACCGGGACAGGGCTCTACGAGCAGTACTTC.

The V gene is TRBV7-8, the J gene TRBJ2-7; 8 bases fit TRBD2. The V gene's germline CDR1 is SGHVS and CDR2 FQNEAQ. Trimming at V came to 7 bases and at J to 0 bases, leaving 5 bases not matched to a gene. This CDR3 comprises 14 residues. The CDR3 here is CASTPTSASYEQYF. The CDR3 region has the DNA TGTGCCAGCACCCCGACTAGCGCCTCCTACGAGCAGTACTTC.

The chain uses TRBV11-3 and TRBJ2-7; 10 bases are shared with TRBD1. Germline V lookup: CDR1 SGHNT, CDR2 YENEEA. This CDR3 is built from 13 residues. The J segment lost 5 bases and the V segment lost 8 bases, leaving 6 bases of the junction unmatched. The CDR3 region has the DNA TGTGCCAGCTCCCAGACAGGGGGCGACGAGCAGTACTTC. Its protein is CASSQTGGDEQYF. The complete variable domain, with remaining parts taken from reference TRBV11-3 and TRBJ2-7, reads EAGVVQSPRYKIIEKKQPVAFWCNPISGHNTLYWYLQNLGQGPELLIRYENEEAVDDSQLPKDRFSAERLKGVDSTLKIQPAELGDSAVYLCASSQTGGDEQYFGPGTRLTVT.

This rearrangement joins TRBV10-3 to TRBJ2-1, with 9 nucleotides matching TRBD2. J was trimmed by 0 bases and V by 4 bases; bases with no gene match: 10. The CDR3 length is 18 residues. The germline gives CDR1 ENHRY, CDR2 SYGVKD. This CDR3 is CAISVVLAGKSSYNEQFF. CDR3 sequence (DNA): TGTGCCATCAGTGTCGTGCTAGCGGGGAAAAGCTCCTACAATGAGCAGTTCTTC.

CDR3 protein: CASSPPGQGAGEQYF. The CDR3 DNA follows: TGCGCCAGCAGCCCACCGGGACAGGGGGCGGGTGAGCAGTACTTC. The chain has TRBV4-1 and TRBJ2-7, with 12 bases aligning to TRBD1. Germline V gene lookup returns CDR1 MGHRA and CDR2 YSYEKL. CDR3 size: 15 residues. After removal of 4 bases from V and 7 bases from J, the junction contained 8 bases not matched to a gene.

J is TRBJ2-1 and V is TRBV7-6, with D perhaps matching TRBD1 (5 bases). Trimming removed 2 bases at V and 6 bases at J, with 5 bases between. Germline V CDR1 and CDR2: SGHVS, FNYEAQ. The CDR3 runs 12 residues. CDR3 bases: TGTGCCAGCAGCTTACAGGGCAATGAGCAGTTCTTC. As protein: CASSLQGNEQFF.

V usage is TRBV2 and J usage is TRBJ2-7, with D maybe TRBD1 (5 bases). Germline V gene lookup returns CDR1 SNHLY and CDR2 FYNNEI. There are 14 residues in the CDR3. V was pared by 7 bases and J by 3 bases, with 16 bases between. CDR3 loop: CASNLQGGLYEQYF. The CDR3 coding sequence is TGTGCCAGCAACCTTCAGGGTGGTCTCTACGAGCAGTACTTC.

V and J are TRBV19 and TRBJ2-7; 9 nucleotides line up with TRBD1. The V gene end was trimmed by 2 bases and the J gene end by 4 bases; junction bases not matched to a gene: 6. This CDR3 comprises 15 residues. CDR1 and CDR2 (germline): LNHDA, SQIVND (reference sequence). DNA of the CDR3: TGTGCCAGTAGTATATCAGGGACAGGGACATACGAGCAGTACTTC. Protein: CASSISGTGTYEQYF.

This chain connects TRBV5-4 to TRBJ2-1; 7 bases fit TRBD1. Germline CDR1 is SGHNT and CDR2 is YYREEE (reference sequence). Germline trimming cut 1 base from V and 8 bases from J; bases unmatched to any gene: 6. The CDR3 covers 14 residues. The CDR3 sequence is CASSLSNRGDEQFF. The CDR3 nucleotides read TGTGCCAGCAGCTTGAGTAACAGGGGTGATGAGCAGTTCTTC.

The chain recombines TRBV10-3 with TRBJ1-4; 10 nucleotides align to TRBD1. The CDR3 totals 15 residues. Losses at the gene ends were 2 bases for V and 8 bases for J; bases not matched to a gene: 5. CDR1 and CDR2 from the germline V gene are ENHRY and SYGVKD. CDR3 loop: CAISEEGTGEEKLFF. The CDR3 nucleotides read TGTGCCATCAGTGAGGAGGGGACAGGGGAAGAAAAACTGTTTTTT.

The J gene is TRBJ2-6, the V gene TRBV5-1; D gene uncertain. This CDR3 is 15 amino acids long. Trimming left V 2 bases short and J 0 bases short, with 6 bases between. Germline CDR1 is SGHRS and CDR2 is YFSETQ. CDR3 DNA sequence: TGCGCCAGCAGCTTTACAGCCTCTGGGGCCAACGTCCTGACTTTC. Amino acid sequence: CASSFTASGANVLTF.

V and J are TRBV25-1 and TRBJ2-5; 9 positions match TRBD1. This CDR3 contains 14 residues. V lost 3 bases, J lost 6 bases, and 5 bases stayed unmatched. CDR1 MGHDK and CDR2 SYGVNS come from the germline V gene. Here the CDR3 reads CASSDRDREQTQYF. For the CDR3, the DNA is TGTGCCAGCAGTGATCGGGACAGGGAACAGACCCAGTACTTC.

The gene calls are TRBV29-1 and TRBJ2-7; TRBD2 matches at 12 bases. The germline V gene has CDR1 SQVTM and CDR2 ANQGSEA. V shed 7 bases, J shed 7 bases, and the junction held 5 bases outside the gene matches. The CDR3 is 12 residues long. The CDR3 spells CSGLAGEDEQYF. The CDR3 DNA is TGCAGCGGACTAGCGGGAGAGGATGAGCAGTACTTC.

There are a few counts of this clone. The rearrangement links TRBV5-6 to TRBJ1-1; D ambiguous. The germline CDR1 and CDR2 sequences are SGHDT and YYEEEE. The V and J ends lost 4 bases and 0 bases respectively, with 10 bases between them. CDR3 length equals 14 residues. CDR3 amino acids: CASSDKLMNTEAFF. The CDR3 nucleotides read TGTGCCAGCAGCGATAAACTGATGAACACTGAAGCTTTCTTT.

The chain is built from TRBV5-8 and TRBJ1-5; 7 nucleotides align to TRBD1. The CDR3 extends over 15 amino acids. With V trimmed by 0 bases and J by 3 bases, 3 bases remained unmatched. The germline gives CDR1 SGHTS, CDR2 YDEGEE. CDR3 DNA: TGTGCCAGCAGCTTGGGGGACAGACACAATCAGCCCCAGCATTTT. Its protein product is CASSLGDRHNQPQHF.

V gene TRBV7-9 combines with J gene TRBJ1-1; 10 bases are a match to TRBD1. CDR3 length: 14 residues. V was pared by 5 bases and J by 5 bases, with 5 bases of the junction left unmatched. Germline CDR1 reads SEHNR; CDR2 reads FQNEAQ (reference sequence). DNA for the CDR3: TGTGCCAGCAGCACGACAGGGGGCCCGACTGAAGCTTTCTTT. Encoded protein: CASSTTGGPTEAFF.

J is TRBJ2-7 and V is TRBV7-9; 12 nucleotides match TRBD1. This CDR3 has 15 residues. Germline V gene data show CDR1 as SEHNR and CDR2 as FQNEAQ (reference sequence). V gave up 3 bases and J gave up 6 bases; unmatched junction bases: 6. The CDR3: CASSFAGTGGAEQYF. CDR3 coding DNA: TGTGCCAGCAGCTTTGCCGGGACAGGGGGCGCCGAGCAGTACTTC.

The chain employs TRBV7-3 and TRBJ2-1; 8 nucleotides align to TRBD2. This CDR3 contains 14 residues. With 3 bases clipped from V and 9 bases from J, the junction kept 7 bases outside the gene matches. Germline V CDR1 and CDR2: SGHTA, FQGTGA. CDR3 region: CASSLAGGETEQFF. The CDR3 DNA reads as TGTGCCAGCAGCTTGGCGGGAGGCGAGACTGAGCAGTTCTTC. The complete variable domain, with remaining parts taken from reference TRBV7-3 and TRBJ2-1, reads GAGVSQTPSNKVTEKGKYVELRCDPISGHTALYWYRQSLGQGPEFLIYFQGTGAADDSGLPNDRFFAVRPEGSVSTLKIQRTERGDSAVYLCASSLAGGETEQFFGPGTRLTVL.

The genes are TRBV5-4 and TRBJ2-2; TRBD2 matches 14 bases. The CDR3 has 19 amino acids. Germline CDR1 SGHNT, CDR2 YYREEE (reference sequence). V shed 4 bases and J 5 bases; nucleotides not matched to a gene: 13. The CDR3 loop reads CASSMRLAGGPRGTGELFF. CDR3 bases: TGTGCCAGCAGCATGCGACTAGCGGGGGGGCCTAGGGGTACCGGGGAGCTGTTTTTT.